A single TCR beta chain is shown here with its context. Germline V gives CDR1 SQVTM, CDR2 ANQGSEA. J lost 2 bases, V lost 3 bases, and 16 bases had no gene match. The CDR3 is 19 residues long. The data were taken from a study of blood T cell repertoires in COVID-19. Study-wide context: Samples taken during acute and convalescent COVID-19 were collected in the United States, Italy and Spain. Nucleic acid was either cDNA or gDNA, and it came from T cells, B-cell-depleted T cells, or PBMCs.

As originally analysed: Estimation of nucleated cell counts was performed using reference gene primer amplification. Data came from immunoSEQ multiplex PCR; TCRdb stores just in-frame clones and leaves some out. V, J and clone size reflect that table, while D and trimming were determined from the DNA. The table has 110,000 or so clones, about 80% seen once. This TCR was sampled from a woman aged 70-85 years with acute or convalescent COVID-19. The chain recombines TRBV29-1 with TRBJ2-1; TRBD1 matches 10 bases. Sample: peripheral blood. The CDR3 is CSVDHRDRGLWDTYNEQFF. The CDR3 coding sequence is TGCAGCGTTGATCACCGGGACAGGGGTCTATGGGACACCTACAATGAGCAGTTCTTC.